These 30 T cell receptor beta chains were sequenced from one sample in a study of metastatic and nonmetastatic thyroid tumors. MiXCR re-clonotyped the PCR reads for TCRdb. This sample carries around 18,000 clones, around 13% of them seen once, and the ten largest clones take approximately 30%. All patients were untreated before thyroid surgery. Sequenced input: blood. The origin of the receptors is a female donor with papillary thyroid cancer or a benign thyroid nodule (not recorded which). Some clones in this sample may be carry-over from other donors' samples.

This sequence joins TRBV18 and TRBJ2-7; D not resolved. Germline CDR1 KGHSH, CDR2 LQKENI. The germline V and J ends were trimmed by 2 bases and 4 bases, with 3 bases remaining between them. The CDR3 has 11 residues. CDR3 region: CASSPDYEQYF. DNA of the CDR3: TGTGCCAGCTCACCAGATTACGAGCAGTACTTC.

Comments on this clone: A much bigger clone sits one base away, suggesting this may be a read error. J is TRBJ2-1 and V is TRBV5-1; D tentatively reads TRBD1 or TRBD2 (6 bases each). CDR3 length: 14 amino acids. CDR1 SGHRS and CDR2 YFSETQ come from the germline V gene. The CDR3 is CASSPGGGNNEQSF. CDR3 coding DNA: TGCGCCAGCAGCCCCGGAGGGGGAAACAATGAGCAGTCCTTC.

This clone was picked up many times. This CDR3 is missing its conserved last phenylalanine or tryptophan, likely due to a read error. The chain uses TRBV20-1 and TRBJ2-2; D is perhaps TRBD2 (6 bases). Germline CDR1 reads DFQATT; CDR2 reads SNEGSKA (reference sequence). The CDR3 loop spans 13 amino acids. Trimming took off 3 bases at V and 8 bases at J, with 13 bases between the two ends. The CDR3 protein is CSARGGRFGELFL. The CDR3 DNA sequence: TGCAGTGCTAGGGGGGGACGATTTGGGGAGCTGTTTCTT.

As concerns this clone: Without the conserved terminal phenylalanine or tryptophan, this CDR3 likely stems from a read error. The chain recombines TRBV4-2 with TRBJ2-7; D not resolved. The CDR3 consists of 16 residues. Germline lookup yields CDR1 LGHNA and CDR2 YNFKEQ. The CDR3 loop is CASSQEMGRISYDQYS. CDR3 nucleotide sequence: TGTGCCAGCAGCCAAGAGATGGGCAGGATTTCCTACGATCAGTACTCC.

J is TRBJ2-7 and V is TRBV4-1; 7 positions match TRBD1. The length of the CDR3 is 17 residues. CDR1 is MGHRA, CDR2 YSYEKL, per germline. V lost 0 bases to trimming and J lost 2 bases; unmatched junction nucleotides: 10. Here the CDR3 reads CASSQDPTGPYAYEQYF. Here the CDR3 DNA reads TGCGCCAGCAGCCAAGATCCGACAGGGCCTTACGCCTACGAGCAGTACTTC.

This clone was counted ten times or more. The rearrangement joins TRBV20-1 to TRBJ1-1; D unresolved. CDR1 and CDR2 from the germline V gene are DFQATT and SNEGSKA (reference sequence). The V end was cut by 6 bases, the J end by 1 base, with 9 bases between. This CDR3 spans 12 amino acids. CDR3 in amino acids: CSALKTNTEAFF. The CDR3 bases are TGCAGTGCACTCAAGACGAACACTGAAGCTTTCTTT.

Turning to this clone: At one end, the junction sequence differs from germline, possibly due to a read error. The DNA of the CDR3 is TGTGCTCACCTAGGGTCGGGACAGGGAGGGAATGAATCTTTCTTT. It encodes CAHLGSGQGGNESFF. The chain is built from TRBV28 and TRBJ1-1, with TRBD1 identical over 9 bases. The CDR3 has 15 amino acids. Germline CDR1 and CDR2: MDHEN and SYDVKM.

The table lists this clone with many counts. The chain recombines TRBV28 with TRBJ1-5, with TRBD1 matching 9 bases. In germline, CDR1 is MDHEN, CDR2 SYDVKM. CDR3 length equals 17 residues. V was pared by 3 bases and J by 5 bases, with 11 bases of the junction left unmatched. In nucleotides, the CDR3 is TGTGCCAGCAGTTTGGATACAGGGGGCCGCCGGGATCAGCCCCAGCATTTT. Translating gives CASSLDTGGRRDQPQHF. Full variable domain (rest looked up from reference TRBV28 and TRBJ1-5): DVKVTQSSRYLVKRTGEKVFLECVQDMDHENMFWYRQDPGLGLRLIYFSYDVKMKEKGDIPEGYSVSREKKERFSLILESASTNQTSMYLCASSLDTGGRRDQPQHFGDGTRLSIL.

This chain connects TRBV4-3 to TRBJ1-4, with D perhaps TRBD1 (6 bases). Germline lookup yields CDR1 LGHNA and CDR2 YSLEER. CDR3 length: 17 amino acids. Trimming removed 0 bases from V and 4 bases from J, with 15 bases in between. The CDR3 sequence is CASSQDRFGQFNEKLFF. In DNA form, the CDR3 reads TGCGCCAGCAGCCAAGATAGGTTTGGACAGTTTAATGAAAAACTGTTTTTT.

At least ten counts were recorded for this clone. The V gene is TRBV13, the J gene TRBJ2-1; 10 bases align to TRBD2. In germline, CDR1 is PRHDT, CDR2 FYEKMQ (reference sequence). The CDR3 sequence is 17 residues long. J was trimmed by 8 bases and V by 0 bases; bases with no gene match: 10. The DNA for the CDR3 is TGTGCCAGCAGCTTAGGCCTGGCTTTAGCGGGAGGCTATGAGCAGTTCTTC. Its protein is CASSLGLALAGGYEQFF.

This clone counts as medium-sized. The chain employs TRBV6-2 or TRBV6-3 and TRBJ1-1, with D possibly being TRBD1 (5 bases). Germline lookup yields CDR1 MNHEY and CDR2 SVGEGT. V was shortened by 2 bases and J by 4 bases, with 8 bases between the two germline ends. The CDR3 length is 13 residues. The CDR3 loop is CASSYGGSTEAFF. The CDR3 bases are TGTGCCAGCAGTTACGGGGGGTCCACTGAAGCTTTCTTT.

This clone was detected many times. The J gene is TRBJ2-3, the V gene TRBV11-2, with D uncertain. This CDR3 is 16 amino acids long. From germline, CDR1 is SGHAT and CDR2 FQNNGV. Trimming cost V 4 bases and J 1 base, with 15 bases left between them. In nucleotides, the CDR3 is TGTGCCAGCAGCTGGACGTCTGGGGTGGGCACAGATACGCAGTATTTT. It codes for CASSWTSGVGTDTQYF. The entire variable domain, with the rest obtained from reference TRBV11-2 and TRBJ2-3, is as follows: EAGVAQSPRYKIIEKRQSVAFWCNPISGHATLYWYQQILGQGPKLLIQFQNNGVVDDSQLPKDRFSAERLKGVDSTLKIQPAKLEDSAVYLCASSWTSGVGTDTQYFGPGTRLTVL.

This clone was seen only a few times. The DNA of the CDR3 is TGTGCCAGCAGCGGGGGTGGACAGGGGGCTGAAGATACGCAGTATTTT. Its translation: CASSGGGQGAEDTQYF. The chain is built from TRBV9 and TRBJ2-3; 11 nucleotides align to TRBD1. Germline-derived CDR1 and CDR2 are SGDLS and YYNGEE. The V gene end was trimmed by 3 bases and the J gene end by 5 bases; junction bases not matched to a gene: 8. The length of the CDR3 is 16 residues.

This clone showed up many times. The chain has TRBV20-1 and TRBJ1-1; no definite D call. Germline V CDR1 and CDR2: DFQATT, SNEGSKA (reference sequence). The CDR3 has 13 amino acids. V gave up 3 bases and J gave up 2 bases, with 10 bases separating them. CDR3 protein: CSARGRVNTEAFF. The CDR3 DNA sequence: TGCAGTGCTAGGGGGAGAGTAAACACTGAAGCTTTCTTT.

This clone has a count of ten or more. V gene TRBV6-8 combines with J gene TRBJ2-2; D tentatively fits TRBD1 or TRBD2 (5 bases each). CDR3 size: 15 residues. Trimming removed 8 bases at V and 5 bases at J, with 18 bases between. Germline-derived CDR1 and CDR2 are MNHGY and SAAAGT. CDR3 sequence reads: CASPRQTRGTGELFF. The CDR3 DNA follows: TGTGCCAGCCCCCGACAGACTCGCGGGACCGGGGAGCTGTTTTTT.

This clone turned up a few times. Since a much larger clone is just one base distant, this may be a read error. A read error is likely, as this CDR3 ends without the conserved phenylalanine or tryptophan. The CDR3 DNA sequence: TGTGCCAGCAGCCAGAACTACGAGCAGTACCTC. This encodes CASSQNYEQYL. This sequence joins TRBV3-1 and TRBJ2-7; D unclear. The CDR3 is 11 amino acids. Germline CDR1 is LGHDT and CDR2 is YNNKEL (reference sequence). Trimming stripped 3 bases from V and 3 bases from J, with 3 bases between.

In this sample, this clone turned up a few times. CDR3 residues: CASKTRQGATNYGYTF. DNA of the CDR3: TGTGCCAGCAAAACAAGACAGGGGGCGACTAACTATGGCTACACCTTC. The rearrangement uses TRBV6-1 and TRBJ1-2; 10 nucleotides match TRBD1. The CDR3 sequence is 16 residues long. Germline V gene lookup returns CDR1 MNHNS and CDR2 SASEGT. Trimming removed 7 bases from V and 0 bases from J; junction bases left unmatched: 8.

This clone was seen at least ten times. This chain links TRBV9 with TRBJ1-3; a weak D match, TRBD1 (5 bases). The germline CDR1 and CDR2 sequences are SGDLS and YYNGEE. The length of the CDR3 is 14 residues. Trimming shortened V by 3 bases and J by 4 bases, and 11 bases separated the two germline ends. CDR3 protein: CASSAQGEGNTIYF. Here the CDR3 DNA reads TGTGCCAGCAGCGCCCAAGGGGAGGGAAACACCATATATTTT.

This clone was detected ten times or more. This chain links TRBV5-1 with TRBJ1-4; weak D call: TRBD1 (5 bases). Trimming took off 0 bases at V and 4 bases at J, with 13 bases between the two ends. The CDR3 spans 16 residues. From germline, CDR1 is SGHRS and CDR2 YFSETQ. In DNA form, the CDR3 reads TGCGCCAGCAGCTTGGGGGCAGGGCGGGGTAATGAAAAACTGTTTTTT. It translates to CASSLGAGRGNEKLFF.

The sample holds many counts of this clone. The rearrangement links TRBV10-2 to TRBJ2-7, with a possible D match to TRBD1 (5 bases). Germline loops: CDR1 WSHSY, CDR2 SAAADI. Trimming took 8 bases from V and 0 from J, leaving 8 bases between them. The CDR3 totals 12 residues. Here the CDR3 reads CASSRGSYEQYF. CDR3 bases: TGCGCCAGCTCAAGGGGCTCCTACGAGCAGTACTTC.

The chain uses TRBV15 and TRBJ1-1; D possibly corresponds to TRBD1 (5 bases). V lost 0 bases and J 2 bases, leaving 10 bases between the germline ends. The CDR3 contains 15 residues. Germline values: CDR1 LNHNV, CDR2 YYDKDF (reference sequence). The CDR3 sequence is CATSRDRAGNTEAFF. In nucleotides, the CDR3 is TGTGCCACCAGCAGAGACAGGGCGGGAAACACTGAAGCTTTCTTT.

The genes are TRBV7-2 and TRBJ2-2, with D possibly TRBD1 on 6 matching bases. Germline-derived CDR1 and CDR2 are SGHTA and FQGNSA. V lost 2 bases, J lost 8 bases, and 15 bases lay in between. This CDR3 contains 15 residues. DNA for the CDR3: TGTGCCAGCAGCTTAACGACAGGACCCCAGGGGGAGCTGTTTTTT. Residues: CASSLTTGPQGELFF. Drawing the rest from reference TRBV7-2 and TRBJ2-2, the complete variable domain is GAGVSQSPSNKVTEKGKDVELRCDPISGHTALYWYRQSLGQGLEFLIYFQGNSAPDKSGLPSDRFSAERTGGSVSTLTIQRTQQEDSAVYLCASSLTTGPQGELFFGEGSRLTVL.

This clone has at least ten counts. CDR3 loop: CASSEEGPTYEQYF. CDR3 bases: TGTGCCAGCAGTGAAGAAGGGCCGACATACGAGCAGTACTTC. The chain couples TRBV6-1 to TRBJ2-7; D is ambiguous. This CDR3 has 14 residues. Per germline, CDR1 MNHNS and CDR2 SASEGT. V lost 1 base to trimming and J lost 4 bases, with 11 bases between them.

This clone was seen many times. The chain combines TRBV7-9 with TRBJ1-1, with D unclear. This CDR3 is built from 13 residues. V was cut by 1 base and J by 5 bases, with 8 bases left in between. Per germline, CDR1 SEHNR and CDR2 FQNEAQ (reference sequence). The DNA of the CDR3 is TGTGCCAGCAGCTTAGAGGTGGGGACTGAAGCTTTCTTT. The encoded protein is CASSLEVGTEAFF.

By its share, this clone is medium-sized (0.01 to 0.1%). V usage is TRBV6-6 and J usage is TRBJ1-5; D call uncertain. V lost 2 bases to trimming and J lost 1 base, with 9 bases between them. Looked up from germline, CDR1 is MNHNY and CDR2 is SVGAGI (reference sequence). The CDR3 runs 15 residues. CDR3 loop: CASSYTSGSNQPQHF. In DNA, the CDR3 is TGTGCCAGCAGTTACACTTCAGGAAGCAATCAGCCCCAGCATTTT.

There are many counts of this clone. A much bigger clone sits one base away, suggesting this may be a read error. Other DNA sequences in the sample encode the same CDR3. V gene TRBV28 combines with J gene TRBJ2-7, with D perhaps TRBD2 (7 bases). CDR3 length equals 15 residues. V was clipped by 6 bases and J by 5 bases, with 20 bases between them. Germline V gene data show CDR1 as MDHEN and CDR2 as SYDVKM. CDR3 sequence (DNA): TGTGCCAGCAGCACCCAAACGGGGGGCGCGAACGAGCAGTACTTC. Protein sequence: CASSTQTGGANEQYF.

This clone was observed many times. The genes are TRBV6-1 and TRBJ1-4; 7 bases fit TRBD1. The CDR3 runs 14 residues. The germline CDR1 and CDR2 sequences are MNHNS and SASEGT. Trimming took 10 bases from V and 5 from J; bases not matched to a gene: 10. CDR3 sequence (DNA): TGTGCCATTACCACAGGGGCCTTCAATGAAAAACTGTTTTTT. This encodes CAITTGAFNEKLFF.

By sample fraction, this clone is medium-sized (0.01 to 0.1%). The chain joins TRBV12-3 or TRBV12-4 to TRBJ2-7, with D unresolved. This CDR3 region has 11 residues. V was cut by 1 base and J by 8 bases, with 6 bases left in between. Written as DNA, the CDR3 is TGTGCCAGCAGTTTAGAAGAGAAGCAGTACTTC. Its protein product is CASSLEEKQYF.

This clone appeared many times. CDR3 sequence reads: CASSLQGGYNEQFF. The DNA of the CDR3 is TGTGCCAGCAGCTTACAGGGGGGATACAATGAGCAGTTCTTC. The chain links TRBV2 to TRBJ2-1; 8 bases map to TRBD1. V trimming: 6 bases; J trimming: 4 bases; junction bases outside the gene matches: 5. CDR3 length: 14 amino acids. Germline V gives CDR1 SNHLY, CDR2 FYNNEI.

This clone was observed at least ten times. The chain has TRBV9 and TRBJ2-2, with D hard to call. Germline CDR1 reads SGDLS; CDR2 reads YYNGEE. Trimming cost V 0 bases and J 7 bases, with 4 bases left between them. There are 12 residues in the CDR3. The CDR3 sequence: CASSVEVGELFF. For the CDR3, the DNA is TGTGCCAGCAGCGTAGAAGTCGGGGAGCTGTTTTTT.